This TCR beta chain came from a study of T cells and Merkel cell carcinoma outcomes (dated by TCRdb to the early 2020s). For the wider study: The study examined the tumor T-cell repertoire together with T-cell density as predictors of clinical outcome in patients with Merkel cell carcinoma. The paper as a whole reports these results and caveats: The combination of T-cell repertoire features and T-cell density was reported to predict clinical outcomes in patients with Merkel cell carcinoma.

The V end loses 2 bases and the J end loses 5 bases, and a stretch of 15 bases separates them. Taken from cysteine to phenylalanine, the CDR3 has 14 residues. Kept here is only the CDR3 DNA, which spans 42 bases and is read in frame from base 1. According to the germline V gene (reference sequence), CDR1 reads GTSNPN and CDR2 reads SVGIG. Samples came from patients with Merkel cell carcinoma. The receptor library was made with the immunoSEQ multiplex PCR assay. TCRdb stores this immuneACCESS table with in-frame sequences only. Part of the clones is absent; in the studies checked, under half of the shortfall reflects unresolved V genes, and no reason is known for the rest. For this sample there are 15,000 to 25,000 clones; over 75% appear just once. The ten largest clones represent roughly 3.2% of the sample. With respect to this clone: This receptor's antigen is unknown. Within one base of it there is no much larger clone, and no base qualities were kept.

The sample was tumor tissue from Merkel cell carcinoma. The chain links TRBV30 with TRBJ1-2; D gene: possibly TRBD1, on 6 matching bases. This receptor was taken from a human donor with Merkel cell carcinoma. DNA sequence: TGTGCCTGGAGTCATAGGGGGTTACCTTATGGCTACACCTTC. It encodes CAWSHRGLPYGYTF.